The T cell receptor beta chain described here comes from a study of T cell repertoires in cytomegalovirus infection. Notes on the study in general: CMV-specific HLA-C-restricted TCR beta clonotypes dominated the ex vivo response. Cumulative public TCR beta family frequency identified carriers of CMV plus the relevant HLA.

A few counts support this clonotype. What it recognizes is unknown. This CDR3 has 14 residues. Germline-derived CDR1 and CDR2 are MNHEY and SVGAGI. V gave up 5 bases and J gave up 3 bases; unmatched junction bases: 5. Each CDR3 protein gets one entry after TCRdb re-called the reads with MiXCR. The sample lists around 440,000 distinct CDR3 sequences; roughly 12% were seen once. Material for sequencing was PBMCs. This TCR derives from a human donor in good health (CMV status not recorded). Some clones in this sample may be carry-over from other donors' samples. The genes are TRBV6-5 and TRBJ1-2; 8 nucleotides match TRBD1. The CDR3 DNA reads as TGTGCCAGCAGTACCAGGGGGCGCGACTATGGCTACACCTTC. Translation gives CASSTRGRDYGYTF.